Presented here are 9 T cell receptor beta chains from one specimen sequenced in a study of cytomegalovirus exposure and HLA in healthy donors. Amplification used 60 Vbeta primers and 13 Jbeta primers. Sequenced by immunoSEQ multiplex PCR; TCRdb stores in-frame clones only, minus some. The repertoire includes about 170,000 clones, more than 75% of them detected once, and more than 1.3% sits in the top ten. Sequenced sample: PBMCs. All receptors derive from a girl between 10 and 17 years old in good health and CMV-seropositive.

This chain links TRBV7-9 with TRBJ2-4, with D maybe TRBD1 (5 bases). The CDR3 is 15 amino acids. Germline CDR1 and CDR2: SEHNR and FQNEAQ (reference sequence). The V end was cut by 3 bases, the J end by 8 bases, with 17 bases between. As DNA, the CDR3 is TGTGCCAGCAGCTTCCTATCGACAGCTGCAGACATTCAGTACTTC. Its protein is CASSFLSTAADIQYF. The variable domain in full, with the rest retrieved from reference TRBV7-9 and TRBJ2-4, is DTGVSQNPRHKITKRGQNVTFRCDPISEHNRLYWYRQTLGQGPEFLTYFQNEAQLEKSRLLSDRFSAERPKGSFSTLEIQRTEQGDSAMYLCASSFLSTAADIQYFGAGTRLSVL.

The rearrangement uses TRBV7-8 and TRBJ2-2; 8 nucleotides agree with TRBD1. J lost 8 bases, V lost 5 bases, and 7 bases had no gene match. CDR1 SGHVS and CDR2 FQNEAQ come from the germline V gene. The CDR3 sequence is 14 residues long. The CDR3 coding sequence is TGTGCCAGCAGCGCAAACAGGGGGACGGGGGAGCTGTTTTTT. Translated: CASSANRGTGELFF.

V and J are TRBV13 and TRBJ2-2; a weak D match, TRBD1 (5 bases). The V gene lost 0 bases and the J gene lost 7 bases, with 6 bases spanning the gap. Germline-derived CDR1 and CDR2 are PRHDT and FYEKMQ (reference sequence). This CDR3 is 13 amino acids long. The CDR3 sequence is CASSLGGHGELFF. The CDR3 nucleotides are TGTGCCAGCAGCTTAGGGGGGCACGGGGAGCTGTTTTTT.

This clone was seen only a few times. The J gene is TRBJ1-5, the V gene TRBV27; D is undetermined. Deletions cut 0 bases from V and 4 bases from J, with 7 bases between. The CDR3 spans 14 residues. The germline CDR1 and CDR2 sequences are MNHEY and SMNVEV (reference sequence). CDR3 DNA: TGTGCCAGCAGTTTATCGGGCGAGAATCAGCCCCAGCATTTT. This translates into CASSLSGENQPQHF.

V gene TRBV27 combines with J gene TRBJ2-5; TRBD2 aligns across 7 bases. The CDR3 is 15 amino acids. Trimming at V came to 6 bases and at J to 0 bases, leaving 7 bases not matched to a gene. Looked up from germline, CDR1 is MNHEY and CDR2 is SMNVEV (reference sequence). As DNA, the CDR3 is TGTGCCAGCAGGCGGACTAGAGGAGACCAAGAGACCCAGTACTTC. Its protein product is CASRRTRGDQETQYF.

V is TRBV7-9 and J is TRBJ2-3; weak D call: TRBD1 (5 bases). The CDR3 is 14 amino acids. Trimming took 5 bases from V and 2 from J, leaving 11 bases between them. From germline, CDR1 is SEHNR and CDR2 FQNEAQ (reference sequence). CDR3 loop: CASSPLGATDTQYF. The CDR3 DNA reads TGTGCCAGCAGCCCCCTAGGGGCCACAGATACGCAGTATTTT.

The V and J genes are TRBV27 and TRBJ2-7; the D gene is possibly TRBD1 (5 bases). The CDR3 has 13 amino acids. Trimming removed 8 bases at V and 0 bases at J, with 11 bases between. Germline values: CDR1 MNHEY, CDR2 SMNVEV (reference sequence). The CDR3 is CASSGGHSYEQYF. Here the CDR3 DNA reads TGTGCCAGCTCAGGTGGACACTCCTACGAGCAGTACTTC.

CDR3 bases: TGTGCCAGCAGTCCCTATTGGGTACAGGGGGCGTTTTCTTTCTTT. Protein: CASSPYWVQGAFSFF. The J gene is TRBJ1-1, the V gene TRBV28; 9 bases are a match to TRBD1. This CDR3 is built from 15 residues. In germline, CDR1 is MDHEN, CDR2 SYDVKM. The ends lost 5 bases at V and 12 bases at J; junction bases unmatched: 16.

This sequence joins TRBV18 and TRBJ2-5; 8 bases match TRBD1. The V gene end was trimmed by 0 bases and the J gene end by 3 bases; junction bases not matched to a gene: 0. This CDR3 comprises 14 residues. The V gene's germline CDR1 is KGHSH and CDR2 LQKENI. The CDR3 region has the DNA TGTGCCAGCTCACCACCGGGACAGGAAGAGACCCAGTACTTC. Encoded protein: CASSPPGQEETQYF.